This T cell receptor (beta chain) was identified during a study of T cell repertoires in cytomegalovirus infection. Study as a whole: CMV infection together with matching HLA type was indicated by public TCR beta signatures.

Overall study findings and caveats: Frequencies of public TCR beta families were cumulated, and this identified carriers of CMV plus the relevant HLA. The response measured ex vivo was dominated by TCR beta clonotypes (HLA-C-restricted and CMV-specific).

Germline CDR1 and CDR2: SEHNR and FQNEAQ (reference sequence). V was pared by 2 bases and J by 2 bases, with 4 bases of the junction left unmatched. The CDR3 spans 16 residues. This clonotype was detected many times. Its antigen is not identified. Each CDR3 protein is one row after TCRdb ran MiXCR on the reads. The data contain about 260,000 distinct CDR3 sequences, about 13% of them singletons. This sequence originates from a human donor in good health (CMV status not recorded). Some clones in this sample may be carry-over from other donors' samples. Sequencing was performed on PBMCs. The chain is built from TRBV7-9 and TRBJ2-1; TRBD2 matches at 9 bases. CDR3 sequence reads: CASSLRSGGTYNEQFF. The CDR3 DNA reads TGTGCCAGCAGCTTACGGAGCGGGGGGACCTACAATGAGCAGTTCTTC.